These 9 T cell receptor beta chains were sequenced from one sample in a study of shared clonotypes between healthy human individuals. Sequenced by immunoSEQ multiplex PCR; TCRdb stores in-frame clones only, minus some. This sample carries 2 million to 2.5 million clones, about 93% of them seen once, and the ten largest clones take around 1.7%. Naive CD8 cells, CD45RO-negative and positively selected for CCR7, excluded terminally differentiated effector memory CD45RA+ cells. Material: naive CD8+ T cells from PBMCs. Source of these receptors: a man younger than 35 in good health. Some clones in this sample may be carry-over from other donors' samples.

This chain joins TRBV5-1 and TRBJ2-2; TRBD1 agrees at 7 bases. The CDR3 totals 16 residues. V lost 4 bases, J lost 3 bases, and 9 bases stayed unmatched. CDR1 is SGHRS, CDR2 YFSETQ, per germline. The CDR3 DNA sequence: TGCGCCAGCAGCCCGGGACAGAACCCCTACACCGGGGAGCTGTTTTTT. Protein product: CASSPGQNPYTGELFF.

V usage is TRBV5-6 and J usage is TRBJ2-1; tentative D call: TRBD2 (6 bases). Germline loops: CDR1 SGHDT, CDR2 YYEEEE. Between the trimmed V and J ends, which lost 4 bases and 3 bases, there was a span of 14 bases. The CDR3 length is 15 residues. Written as DNA, the CDR3 is TGTGCCAGCAGCCAGGGATGGCGGGGCTACAATGAGCAGTTCTTC. Translation: CASSQGWRGYNEQFF.

This clone was detected only once. Within the sample, other DNA sequences also encode this same CDR3. V usage is TRBV28 and J usage is TRBJ1-1; tentative D call: TRBD1 (6 bases). With 5 bases removed from V and 5 bases from J, the gap between germline ends came to 12 bases. Germline CDR1 and CDR2: MDHEN and SYDVKM. CDR3 size: 13 residues. The CDR3: CASSIQGRTEAFF. As DNA, the CDR3 is TGTGCCAGCAGTATACAGGGTCGGACTGAAGCTTTCTTT. Complete variable domain (other parts from reference TRBV28 and TRBJ1-1): DVKVTQSSRYLVKRTGEKVFLECVQDMDHENMFWYRQDPGLGLRLIYFSYDVKMKEKGDIPEGYSVSREKKERFSLILESASTNQTSMYLCASSIQGRTEAFFGQGTRLTVV.

The chain joins TRBV5-4 to TRBJ1-1, with D perhaps TRBD1 (5 bases). Germline CDR1 reads SGHNT; CDR2 reads YYREEE (reference sequence). CDR3 length: 14 amino acids. Trimming left V 2 bases short and J 4 bases short, with 12 bases between. Here the CDR3 DNA reads TGTGCCAGCAGCTTCAAAAGGCAGGGCACTGAAGCTTTCTTT. It is translated as CASSFKRQGTEAFF.

The CDR3 bases are TGTGCCAGCAGCCAATGGGGAGTCGATCGGTCCGAGCAGTACTTC. It codes for CASSQWGVDRSEQYF. The gene calls are TRBV14 and TRBJ2-7; D may be TRBD2 (5 bases). The CDR3 covers 15 residues. V was pared by 2 bases and J by 6 bases, with 17 bases between. The germline V gene has CDR1 SGHDN and CDR2 FVKESK.

This clone was counted many times. The J gene is TRBJ2-2, the V gene TRBV27, with D maybe TRBD1 (5 bases). Trimming pared 4 bases from V and 7 bases from J, leaving 22 bases between. The CDR3 is made up of 17 amino acids. Germline CDR1 MNHEY, CDR2 SMNVEV (reference sequence). The DNA of the CDR3 is TGTGCCAGCAGTTCCCTCACAAGGGGCACTGTTGACGGGGAGCTGTTTTTT. As protein: CASSSLTRGTVDGELFF.

The chain combines TRBV7-9 with TRBJ2-5; tentative D call: TRBD1 (5 bases). The V gene lost 10 bases and the J gene lost 7 bases, with 13 bases spanning the gap. Germline V gene sequence: CDR1 SEHNR, CDR2 FQNEAQ (reference sequence). The CDR3 has 11 residues. In DNA form, the CDR3 reads TGTGCCACCGATCCTACAGGGACCCAGTACTTC. Its protein product is CATDPTGTQYF. Variable domain in full (rest from reference TRBV7-9 and TRBJ2-5): DTGVSQNPRHKITKRGQNVTFRCDPISEHNRLYWYRQTLGQGPEFLTYFQNEAQLEKSRLLSDRFSAERPKGSFSTLEIQRTEQGDSAMYLCATDPTGTQYFGPGTRLLVL.

This clone has just one count. This sequence joins TRBV21-1 and TRBJ2-7. TRBV21-1 is given as a pseudogene. The CDR3 spans 15 residues. The CDR3 loop is CASSKEGPTSYEQYF. CDR3 nucleotide sequence: TGTGCCAGCAGCAAAGAAGGCCCGACCTCCTACGAGCAGTACTTC.

This clone was observed once. This sequence joins TRBV27 and TRBJ1-1; possible D gene TRBD1, 6 bases. CDR3 length: 14 residues. Germline loops: CDR1 MNHEY, CDR2 SMNVEV (reference sequence). Trimming pared 7 bases from V and 10 bases from J, leaving 22 bases between. CDR3 in DNA: TGTGCCAGCACCGTCGGGACAACCCTATTGTTAGCTTTCTTT. Residues: CASTVGTTLLLAFF.